The 4 T cell receptor beta chains given below trace back to one sample, sequenced in a study of T cell clonality in common variable immunodeficiency. Produced via immunoSEQ multiplex PCR; TCRdb's table is partial and in-frame only. This sample comprises approximately 40,000 clones, none seen once only. Sequencing was performed on peripheral blood mononuclear cells. The source is a person aged 18-69 years in good health.

As regards this clone: The read halts 3 residues ahead of the CDR3 end, with the missing end drawn from the germline J gene. V and J are TRBV30 and TRBJ1-4, with TRBD1 matching 8 bases. V was clipped by 2 bases and J by 4 bases; unmatched bases: 3. CDR1 and CDR2 (germline): GTSNPN, SVGIG (reference sequence). CDR3 size: 14 residues. This CDR3 is CAWSSGQVNEKLFF. Partial CDR3 DNA: TGTGCCTGGAGTTCGGGACAGGTTAATGAAAAA.

This clone was picked up a small number of times. From the germline J gene comes the end of the CDR3, since the read stops 3 residues before it. The rearrangement links TRBV7-9 to TRBJ2-1; D gene uncertain. This CDR3 spans 15 amino acids. Germline V gene sequence: CDR1 SEHNR, CDR2 FQNEAQ (reference sequence). Trimming removed 1 base at V and 8 bases at J, with 15 bases between. CDR3 bases read: TGTGCCAGCAGCTTAGGGTCTGCGGCACACTATGAG. Translation gives CASSLGSAAHYE. The whole CDR3 reads CASSLGSAAHYEQFF. The whole variable domain, remainder taken from reference TRBV7-9 and TRBJ2-1, is DTGVSQNPRHKITKRGQNVTFRCDPISEHNRLYWYRQTLGQGPEFLTYFQNEAQLEKSRLLSDRFSAERPKGSFSTLEIQRTEQGDSAMYLCASSLGSAAHYEQFFGPGTRLTVL.

The table lists this clone with many counts. The CDR3 region is CASSSQGGGPNEQFF. CDR3 DNA (partial): TGTGCCAGCAGCTCTCAGGGCGGAGGGCCCAATGAG. The gene calls are TRBV7-8 and TRBJ2-1; D is perhaps TRBD2 (6 bases). With the read ending 3 residues before the CDR3 end, the germline J gene is used to fill in that end. This CDR3 is 15 amino acids long. Deletions cut 4 bases from V and 6 bases from J, with 16 bases between. Germline assignment: CDR1 SGHVS and CDR2 FQNEAQ.

This clone was picked up many times. The CDR3 end lies 3 residues beyond the end of the read and is filled in from the germline J gene. The chain combines TRBV18 with TRBJ2-3, with D perhaps matching TRBD1 (6 bases). Germline V gene lookup returns CDR1 KGHSH and CDR2 LQKENI. V lost 6 bases and J lost 4, with 26 bases in between. This CDR3 has 18 amino acids. The sequenced CDR3 bases are TGTGCCAGCTCGCCTACCCCTGGGACCCAGGGGCGGCCAGATACG. Encoded protein: CASSPTPGTQGRPDT. The whole CDR3 reads CASSPTPGTQGRPDTQYF.